These 14 T cell receptor beta chains came from one sample sequenced in a study of OX40 agonist ivuxolimab in advanced cancers. Profiling relied on immunoSEQ multiplex PCR, and the TCRdb table lists in-frame clones only, not all of them. The table has around 84,000 clones, roughly 90% seen once; the top ten hold 0.45% to 0.65%. Sequenced here: CD4+ or CD8+ T cells sorted from blood, sampled in a trial of the OX40 agonist ivuxolimab. The receptor source for this set is an adult with an advanced solid tumor such as melanoma, head and neck, liver or kidney cancer.

The chain combines TRBV29-1 with TRBJ2-7; possibly TRBD1 for D (6 bases). The CDR3 contains 13 residues. The V gene's germline CDR1 is SQVTM and CDR2 ANQGSEA. The V gene lost 0 bases and the J gene lost 5 bases, with 11 bases spanning the gap. Here the CDR3 DNA reads TGCAGCGTTGAAGACTGGCAGGGGAACGAGCAGTACTTC. Protein: CSVEDWQGNEQYF.

The chain links TRBV12-5 to TRBJ2-1; 8 bases agree with TRBD2. This CDR3 has 17 amino acids. Germline V gene lookup returns CDR1 LGHNT and CDR2 FRNRAP. V was clipped by 0 bases and J by 0 bases; unmatched bases: 4. CDR3 in DNA: TGTGCTAGTGGTTTGGTACTCGGGAGGGGCTCCTACAATGAGCAGTTCTTC. Its protein product is CASGLVLGRGSYNEQFF.

V usage is TRBV9 and J usage is TRBJ2-7; 8 nucleotides match TRBD2. The CDR3 runs 15 residues. Germline lookup yields CDR1 SGDLS and CDR2 YYNGEE. With 4 bases clipped from V and 0 bases from J, the junction kept 6 bases outside the gene matches. CDR3 nucleotides: TGTGCCAGCAGCATTAGCGGGGCTAGCTCCTACGAGCAGTACTTC. This encodes CASSISGASSYEQYF.

This clone was recorded once. J is TRBJ2-2 and V is TRBV9; 12 bases align to TRBD2. The germline V gene encodes CDR1 SGDLS and CDR2 YYNGEE. The CDR3 has 17 amino acids. With V trimmed by 4 bases and J by 1 base, 5 bases remained unmatched. Written as DNA, the CDR3 is TGTGCCAGCAGCACATCGACTAGCGGGAGGAACACCGGGGAGCTGTTTTTT. As protein: CASSTSTSGRNTGELFF.

This clone was picked up one time. V and J are TRBV4-3 and TRBJ2-4, with D tentatively TRBD1 or TRBD2 (5 bases each). Germline assignment: CDR1 LGHNA and CDR2 YSLEER. The ends were cut back, 1 base at V and 9 bases at J, with 13 bases in the middle. This CDR3 contains 14 residues. CDR3 loop: CASSQVQGGGIQYF. CDR3 in DNA: TGCGCCAGCAGCCAAGTTCAGGGTGGGGGCATTCAGTACTTC.

The chain recombines TRBV7-3 with TRBJ2-2; TRBD2 matches at 14 bases. The CDR3 loop spans 17 amino acids. V lost 2 bases, J lost 7 bases, and 6 bases stayed unmatched. Germline CDR1 reads SGHTA; CDR2 reads FQGTGA. CDR3 amino acids: CASSLEGTSGSFGELFF. In DNA, the CDR3 is TGTGCCAGCAGCTTAGAGGGGACTAGCGGGAGCTTCGGGGAGCTGTTTTTT.

The CDR3 spells CSVEDFGETEAFF. The CDR3 coding sequence is TGCAGCGTTGAAGATTTCGGGGAGACTGAAGCTTTCTTT. The chain carries TRBV29-1 and TRBJ1-1; no reliable D call. CDR3 length: 13 residues. CDR1 SQVTM and CDR2 ANQGSEA come from the germline V gene. Trimming shortened V by 0 bases and J by 5 bases, and 10 bases separated the two germline ends.

The chain is built from TRBV5-1 and TRBJ2-1; 9 nucleotides align to TRBD1. CDR3 length: 16 amino acids. V shed 2 bases, J shed 3 bases, and the junction held 6 bases outside the gene matches. Germline V CDR1 and CDR2: SGHRS, YFSETQ. CDR3 sequence: CASSLLPGQGYNEQFF. The CDR3 coding sequence is TGCGCCAGCAGCTTACTCCCGGGACAGGGCTACAATGAGCAGTTCTTC.

The chain couples TRBV28 to TRBJ2-7, with D unclear. The CDR3 runs 11 residues. Trimming removed 6 bases at V and 3 bases at J, with 6 bases between. Germline CDR1 MDHEN, CDR2 SYDVKM. This chain's CDR3 is CASSSFYEQYF. CDR3 DNA sequence: TGTGCCAGCAGCTCCTTCTACGAGCAGTACTTC.

V usage is TRBV30 and J usage is TRBJ2-3; either TRBD1 or TRBD2 may fit D (5 bases each). Looked up from germline, CDR1 is GTSNPN and CDR2 is SVGIG (reference sequence). The CDR3 spans 15 residues. V was clipped by 0 bases and J by 0 bases, with 10 bases between them. The CDR3 DNA is TGTGCCTGGAGTGTAAGGGACCCAAGCACAGATACGCAGTATTTT. It encodes CAWSVRDPSTDTQYF.

The gene calls are TRBV28 and TRBJ2-1; D is ambiguous. This CDR3 comprises 13 residues. Germline V gives CDR1 MDHEN, CDR2 SYDVKM. V shed 8 bases and J shed 8 bases, with 16 bases lying between them. CDR3 bases: TGTGCCAGCTATGAAGGTGGCATCCATGAGCAGTTCTTC. Translating it yields CASYEGGIHEQFF.

The chain uses TRBV28 and TRBJ1-2; D is undetermined. V gave up 3 bases and J gave up 4 bases, with 15 bases separating them. CDR3 size: 15 residues. Germline assignment: CDR1 MDHEN and CDR2 SYDVKM. The CDR3 DNA reads TGTGCCAGCAGTTTGGTCAACGTCCAGATCTATGGCTACACCTTC. Residues: CASSLVNVQIYGYTF.

The chain recombines TRBV6-1 with TRBJ2-1; D may be TRBD2 (6 bases). CDR1 MNHNS and CDR2 SASEGT come from the germline V gene. The ends were cut back, 6 bases at V and 7 bases at J, with 16 bases in the middle. CDR3 size: 14 residues. In nucleotides, the CDR3 is TGTGCCAGCAGGGGACTGACGATTAGTAATGAGCAGTTCTTC. It yields the protein CASRGLTISNEQFF.

The chain recombines TRBV10-3 with TRBJ2-5; 9 nucleotides match TRBD2. The CDR3 is 15 residues long. V dropped 2 bases and J dropped 4; count of bases not matched to a gene: 5. Germline CDR1 reads ENHRY; CDR2 reads SYGVKD. CDR3 residues: CAISEQAGGGETQYF. CDR3 coding DNA: TGTGCCATCAGTGAGCAAGCGGGAGGCGGAGAGACCCAGTACTTC.